This T cell receptor beta chain was observed in a study of shared clonotypes between healthy human individuals (dated by TCRdb to 2018 to 2021). For the study in its entirety: A couple of women and a few men aged 18 to 49 years were included in the cohort. Per donor, three plates each were used for CD4 naive and CD4 memory, two for CD8 naive, and one for CD8 memory. Blood TCR repertoires of about 5 healthy adults were deeply sequenced to estimate repertoire size and the extent of clonotype sharing between individuals. To increase sequencing depth and limit assay-specific biases, different laboratories used diverse techniques to prepare libraries and sequence TCR repertoires. Leukapheresis yielded between about 0.85 and 9.5 billion PBMCs per donor. Overall study results and their limits: Based on pairwise subsampling, the degree of clonotype sharing among donors was expected to be affected by sequencing depth. Only blood was sampled, and tissue TCR repertoires likely differ from those in blood. The small number of donors limited the genetic and exposure-history diversity represented. Approximately 4.8% of naive CD4, 3% to 3.5% of naive CD8, 2% to 2.5% of memory CD4, and more than 0.35% of memory CD8 clonotypes were shared across several donors. Higher generation probabilities were observed for clonotypes shared by all four sorted-subset donors than for non-shared clonotypes. Naive subsets generally had larger estimated clonotype richness than memory subsets did. Even with the large sequencing depth, rarefaction of the sorted-subset datasets indicated that sequencing was incomplete.

The CDR3 starts with the cysteine, ends with the phenylalanine, and has 15 residues. The retained sequence is limited to the CDR3, 45 bases, with the frame set at the first base. In the germline V gene, CDR1 corresponds to MDHEN and CDR2 to SYDVKM. Trimming takes 2 bases off V and 3 bases off J; junction bases not matched to a gene: 7. TCR CDR3 regions were amplified from genomic DNA by multiplex PCR using the deep immunoSEQ assay. Extracted genomic DNA from each cell subset was spread evenly across all wells of several immunoSEQ 96-well plates, with each plate serving as a replicate. For sorted subsets, each replicate PCR was loaded with about 0.2 ug genomic DNA, equivalent to about 30,000 T cell genomes. Purified libraries were quantified with a Qubit 3.0 fluorometer, sized on a Bioanalyzer 2100, and re-quantified with the KAPA Library Quantification kit. Every immunoSEQ 96-well plate was sequenced on a separate single-read 150-cycle Illumina NextSeq 550 flow cell. The original methods were these. The immunoSEQ output contained only junctional sequences without quality scores, so filtering could not match that applied to full-length reads. To assign V/J genes and CDR3, sequences were annotated against IMGT germline references using PyIR, a Python wrapper for IgBLAST v1.9. Reads with weak V/J assignments (E-value above 1e-6), missing CDR3, stop codons, out-of-frame junctions, or ambiguous translated residues were removed. V3J clonotypes were defined by identical inferred V gene, J gene, and CDR3 amino acid sequence. Percentage overlap between repertoires was computed as shared unique clonotypes divided by the size of the smaller repertoire. RTK rarefaction, the Chao1 estimator, and Recon v2.1 estimates of unobserved clonotypes were used to assess repertoire richness. OLGA was used to compute generation probabilities for all TCRbeta clonotypes that the gDNA method yielded from a few donors. The source is immuneACCESS, and TCRdb retained only in-frame sequences with V and J called. Part of the clones is not carried over; for the studies checked, unresolved V genes explain less than half of this, and the remainder is unexplained. From that table come the V and J calls and clone size; the DNA was used to work out D and trimming. The sample table lists some 1.5 million clones, approximately 97% of them with a count of one. 1.2% of the sample comes from the top ten.

In the case of this clone: No cognate antigen has been identified for it. No base-level quality is on record; no much larger clone is a single base apart.

The donors were healthy, HIV-negative adults who had no recently reported acute infections or vaccinations. All donors were Caucasian adults living in Nashville, Tennessee, USA. Magnetic negative selection was used to enrich CD4+ T cells, after which naive cells were positively selected on CD45RA and the negative fraction became the memory subset. Blood was obtained by leukapheresis, after which PBMCs were separated by Ficoll-Histopaque density gradient centrifugation and cryopreserved in liquid nitrogen vapor phase. Analytical flow cytometry was used to check the purity and quantity of each magnetically sorted T cell population. From each sorted fraction, genomic DNA was isolated and quantified by UV absorbance on a Nanodrop 2000c.

Recombination linked TRBV28 to TRBJ2-7; 7 bases in the middle match TRBD2. This TCR derives from a man aged 25-40 years in good health. Source material: naive CD4+ T cells sorted from blood. Taken with the paper, the label for cell subset or site translates to: CD45RA+ positively selected. The DNA reads TGTGCCAGCAGTTTAGGGACTACCACCGGCTACGAGCAGTACTTC. It translates to CASSLGTTTGYEQYF.